This TCR beta chain was obtained from a study of blood T cell repertoires in COVID-19 (dated by TCRdb to about 2020). With respect to the entire study: Samples covering the acute and convalescent phases of COVID-19 were provided by collaborators in the United States, Italy and Spain. The prospective study material was composed of cDNA or gDNA derived from T cells, B-cell-depleted T cells, or PBMCs. The repertoires were released in a freely available public database intended as a resource for research on the immune response to SARS-CoV-2. Where HLA class I and class II types were available, the types were taken from metadata supplied by the sample provider, not from assay-based typing. Samples were obtained from the ongoing ImmuneRACE study (first 160 participants) and from over a thousand subjects provided by 6 global collaborators. Nearly every sample came with metadata listing a de-identified subject ID, COVID-19 status, age in years and sex. The dataset comprised deeply sampled blood TCRbeta repertoires from subjects exposed to, actively infected with, or recovered from COVID-19.

Broader findings and caveats from the paper: Clinical and demographic metadata were provided uncurated, with the amount varying by source and participant.

TCRbeta CDR3 regions were amplified from genomic DNA using the immunoSEQ Assay, a bias-controlled multiplex PCR. The original methods were these. The number of nucleated cells in each sample was estimated by amplification of reference gene primers within the assay. To quantify the absolute abundance of each unique TCRbeta CDR3 rearrangement, sequence reads were collapsed and filtered. For each sample, productive Simpson clonality was calculated by taking the square root of Simpson's diversity index across productive rearrangements. Sourced from immuneACCESS, this table was stored by TCRdb with only in-frame sequences that have V and J called. A share of the clones is absent; for the studies checked, an unresolved V gene accounts for under half, and the remainder has no known explanation. V and J calls and clone size are given by that table; D and trimming were obtained from the DNA. For this sample the table gives around 200,000 clones, of which 75% to 90% were detected only once. Roughly 4% of the sample is taken by the ten largest.

Enrolling through a virtual design, the prospective study's participants ranged in age from roughly 18 to 95 years and lived across roughly 23 United States geographic areas. In the prospective study, cohorts were assigned on the basis of participant-reported clinical history obtained from a screening survey and a study questionnaire. Exposed participants had been in contact with someone with a PCR-confirmed or clinician-diagnosed COVID-19 case within 2 weeks of study entry. Mobile phlebotomists in the prospective study collected whole blood, serum and a nasopharyngeal or oropharyngeal swab from every participant. Prospective study participants could optionally give additional blood draws and questionnaires over an approximately 2-month period. Blood samples from the prospective study were shipped frozen or at room temperature prior to DNA extraction. Points on this clone: It has no known antigen specificity. No much larger clone exists at a distance of one base, and base qualities are not known.

This TCR was recovered from a woman between 25 and 40 years old who had been exposed to COVID-19. Sequencing was carried out using PBMCs or T cells enriched from blood (not recorded which).

The CDR3 region has the sequence CASSLRIQGWGLASPLHF. The nucleotide sequence reads TGTGCCAGCAGTTTAAGGATCCAGGGGTGGGGTCTTGCTTCACCCCTCCACTTT. The chain joins TRBV27 to TRBJ1-6, and the D gene may be TRBD1, 6 bases matching. CDR1 is given as MNHEY and CDR2 as SMNVEV, both from the germline V gene (reference sequence). Relative to germline, V is 2 bases shorter and J is 9 bases shorter, with 23 bases between their ends. Taken from cysteine to phenylalanine, the CDR3 has 18 residues. The CDR3 DNA has 54 bases and is translated from base 1.